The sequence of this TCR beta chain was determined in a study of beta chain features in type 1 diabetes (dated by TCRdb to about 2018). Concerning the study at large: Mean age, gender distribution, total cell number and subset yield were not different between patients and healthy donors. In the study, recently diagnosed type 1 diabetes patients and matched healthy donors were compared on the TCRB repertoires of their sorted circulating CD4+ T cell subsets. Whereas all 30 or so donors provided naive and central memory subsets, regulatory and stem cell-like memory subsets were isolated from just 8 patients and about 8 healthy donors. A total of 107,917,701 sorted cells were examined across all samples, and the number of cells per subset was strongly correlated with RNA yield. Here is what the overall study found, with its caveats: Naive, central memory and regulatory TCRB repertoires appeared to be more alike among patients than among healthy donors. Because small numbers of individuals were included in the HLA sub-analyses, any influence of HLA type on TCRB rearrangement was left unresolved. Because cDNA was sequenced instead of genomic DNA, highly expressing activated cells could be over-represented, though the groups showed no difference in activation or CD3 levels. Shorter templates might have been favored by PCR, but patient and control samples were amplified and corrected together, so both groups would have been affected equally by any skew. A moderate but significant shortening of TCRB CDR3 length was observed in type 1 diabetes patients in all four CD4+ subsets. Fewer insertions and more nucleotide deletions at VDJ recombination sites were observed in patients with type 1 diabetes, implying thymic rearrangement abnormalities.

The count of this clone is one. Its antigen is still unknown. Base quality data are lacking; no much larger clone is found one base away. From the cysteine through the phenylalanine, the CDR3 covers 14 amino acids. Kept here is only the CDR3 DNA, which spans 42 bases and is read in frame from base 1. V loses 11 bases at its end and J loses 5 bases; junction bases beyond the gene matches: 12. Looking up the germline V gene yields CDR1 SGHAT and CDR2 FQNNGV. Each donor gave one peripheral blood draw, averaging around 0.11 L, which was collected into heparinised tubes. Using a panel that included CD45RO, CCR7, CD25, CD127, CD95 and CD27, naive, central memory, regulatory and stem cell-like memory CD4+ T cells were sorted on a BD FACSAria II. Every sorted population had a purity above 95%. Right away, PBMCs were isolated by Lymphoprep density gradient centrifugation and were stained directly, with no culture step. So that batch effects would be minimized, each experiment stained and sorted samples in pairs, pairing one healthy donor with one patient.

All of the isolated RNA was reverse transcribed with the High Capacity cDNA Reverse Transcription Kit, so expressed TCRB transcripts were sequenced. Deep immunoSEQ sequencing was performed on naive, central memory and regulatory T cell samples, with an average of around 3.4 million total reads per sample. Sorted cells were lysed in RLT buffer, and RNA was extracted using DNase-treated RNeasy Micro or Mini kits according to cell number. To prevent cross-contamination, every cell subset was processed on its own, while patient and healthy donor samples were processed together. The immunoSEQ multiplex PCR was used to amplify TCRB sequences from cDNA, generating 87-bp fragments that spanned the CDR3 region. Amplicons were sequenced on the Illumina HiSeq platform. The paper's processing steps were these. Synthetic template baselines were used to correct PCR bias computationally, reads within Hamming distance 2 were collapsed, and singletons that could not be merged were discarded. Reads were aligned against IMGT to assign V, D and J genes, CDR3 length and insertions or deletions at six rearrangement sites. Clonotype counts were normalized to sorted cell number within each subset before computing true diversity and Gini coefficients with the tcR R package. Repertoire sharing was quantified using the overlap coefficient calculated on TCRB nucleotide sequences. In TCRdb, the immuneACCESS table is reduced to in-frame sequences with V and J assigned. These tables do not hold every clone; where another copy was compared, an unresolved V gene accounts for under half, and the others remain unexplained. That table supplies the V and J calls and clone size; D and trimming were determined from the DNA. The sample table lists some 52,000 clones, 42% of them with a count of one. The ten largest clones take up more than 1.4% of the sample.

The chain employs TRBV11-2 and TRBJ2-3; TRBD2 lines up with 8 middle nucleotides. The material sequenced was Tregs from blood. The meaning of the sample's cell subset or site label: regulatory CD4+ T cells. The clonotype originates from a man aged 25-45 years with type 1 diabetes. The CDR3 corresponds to CASGAGDGGDTQYF. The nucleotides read TGTGCCTCGGGAGCGGGAGACGGTGGAGATACGCAGTATTTT.